These T cell receptor beta chains were read from a single sample in a study of blood T cell repertoires in COVID-19. The data were produced by immunoSEQ multiplex PCR, yet TCRdb's version contains in-frame clones alone and is incomplete. The sample contains 150,000 to 170,000 clones, roughly 88% of which appear only once. The sample taken for sequencing was peripheral blood. The receptors come from a man aged 60 to 75 with COVID-19, enrolled during active disease. Both conserved end residues are part of each CDR3. A D gene is named only where the DNA matches it firmly. Size is omitted from some rows. Given values are once, few, many or a class for expanded clones.

d_call | cdr3_length | j_call | v_call | clone_size | cdr3_nt | cdr3_aa
NA | 14 | TRBJ2-7 | TRBV7-9 | NA | TGTGCCAGCAGCTTTCGCGGGGGCAGCTACGAGCAGTACTTC | CASSFRGGSYEQYF
NA | 13 | TRBJ1-1 | TRBV5-8 | NA | TGTGCCAGCAGCTTTCTCAGGGTTGGTGAAGCTTTCTTT | CASSFLRVGEAFF
TRBD2 | 18 | TRBJ2-2 | TRBV4-1 | NA | TGCGCCAGCAGCCAGGTTGCGGGAGGGCCCGGGAACACCGGGGAGCTGTTTTTT | CASSQVAGGPGNTGELFF
NA | 17 | TRBJ2-2 | TRBV18 | NA | TGTGCCAGCTCACCACTGCCCGCGGGTTATGGCACCGGGGAGCTGTTTTTT | CASSPLPAGYGTGELFF
NA | 16 | TRBJ2-1 | TRBV7-2 | once | TGTGCCAGCAGCTTAGCGAGAGGGAGTGGAGGAAATGAGCAGTTCTTC | CASSLARGSGGNEQFF
NA | 13 | TRBJ1-2 | TRBV7-2 | NA | TGTGCCAGCACCCCCCAGGGGTTTAGGGGCTACACCTTC | CASTPQGFRGYTF
NA | 20 | TRBJ2-3 | TRBV3-1/TRBV3-2 | NA | TGTGCCAGCAGCCAACGGTCCCAACGCTCGGACATTTTCCGCACAGATACGCAGTATTTT | CASSQRSQRSDIFRTDTQYF
NA | 14 | TRBJ1-4 | TRBV15 | NA | TGTGCCACCAGCAGGGGACATTTGGATGAAAAACTGTTTTTT | CATSRGHLDEKLFF
NA | 14 | TRBJ1-2 | TRBV18 | NA | TGTGCCAGCTCACCGATCAGGGGCGAGGGCGGCTACACCTTC | CASSPIRGEGGYTF
TRBD1 | 16 | TRBJ1-3 | TRBV18 | once | TGTGCCAGCTCACCCCCAGGGGGCCTCTCTGGAAACACCATATATTTT | CASSPPGGLSGNTIYF
NA | 15 | TRBJ2-1 | TRBV12-5 | NA | TGTGCTAGTGCGGACTCGCCTATCAGTGGGGATGAGCAGTTCTTC | CASADSPISGDEQFF
NA | 13 | TRBJ1-2 | TRBV5-4 | NA | TGTGCCAGCAGCTTGGACAGGGACTATGGCTACACCTTC | CASSLDRDYGYTF
TRBD2 | 15 | TRBJ2-1 | TRBV7-3 | few | TGTGCCAGCAGCCAAAGTAGGGGACTAGCATCCGAGCAGTTCTTC | CASSQSRGLASEQFF
TRBD1 | 16 | TRBJ1-2 | TRBV24-1 | NA | TGTGCCACCAGTGACCCGGGACAGGGATCGGTCGGTGGCTACACCTTC | CATSDPGQGSVGGYTF
TRBD1 | 13 | TRBJ1-5 | TRBV2 | NA | TGTGCCAGCAGTGAGGGACAGACTCAGCCCCAGCATTTT | CASSEGQTQPQHF
NA | 16 | TRBJ1-2 | TRBV6-2/TRBV6-3 | NA | TGTGCCAGCAGTGAGCCGGGACGGCGGGGTTGGTATGGCTACACCTTC | CASSEPGRRGWYGYTF
NA | 15 | TRBJ1-2 | TRBV6-1 | once | TGTGCCAGCAGTGAATTGTACGGGGGAAACTATGGCTACACCTTC | CASSELYGGNYGYTF
NA | 16 | TRBJ1-4 | TRBV3-1/TRBV3-2 | NA | TGTGCCAGCAGCCAAGTATTCCGGGGATCAAGGGAAAAACTGTTTTTT | CASSQVFRGSREKLFF
TRBD1 | 14 | TRBJ1-4 | TRBV6-5 | NA | TGTGCCAGCAGTTGGGGGACAGGGGGTGAAAAACTGTTTTTT | CASSWGTGGEKLFF
TRBD2 | 15 | TRBJ2-3 | TRBV15 | once | TGTGCCACCAGCATAGGACTAGCGGGAGCAGATACGCAGTATTTT | CATSIGLAGADTQYF
TRBD1 | 14 | TRBJ1-4 | TRBV9 | NA | TGTGCCAGCAGCGAACAGGGGGGTAATGAAAAACTGTTTTTT | CASSEQGGNEKLFF
TRBD1 | 13 | TRBJ1-4 | TRBV7-3 | NA | TGTGCCAGCAGCCGACAGGGCGGTGAAAAACTGTTTTTT | CASSRQGGEKLFF